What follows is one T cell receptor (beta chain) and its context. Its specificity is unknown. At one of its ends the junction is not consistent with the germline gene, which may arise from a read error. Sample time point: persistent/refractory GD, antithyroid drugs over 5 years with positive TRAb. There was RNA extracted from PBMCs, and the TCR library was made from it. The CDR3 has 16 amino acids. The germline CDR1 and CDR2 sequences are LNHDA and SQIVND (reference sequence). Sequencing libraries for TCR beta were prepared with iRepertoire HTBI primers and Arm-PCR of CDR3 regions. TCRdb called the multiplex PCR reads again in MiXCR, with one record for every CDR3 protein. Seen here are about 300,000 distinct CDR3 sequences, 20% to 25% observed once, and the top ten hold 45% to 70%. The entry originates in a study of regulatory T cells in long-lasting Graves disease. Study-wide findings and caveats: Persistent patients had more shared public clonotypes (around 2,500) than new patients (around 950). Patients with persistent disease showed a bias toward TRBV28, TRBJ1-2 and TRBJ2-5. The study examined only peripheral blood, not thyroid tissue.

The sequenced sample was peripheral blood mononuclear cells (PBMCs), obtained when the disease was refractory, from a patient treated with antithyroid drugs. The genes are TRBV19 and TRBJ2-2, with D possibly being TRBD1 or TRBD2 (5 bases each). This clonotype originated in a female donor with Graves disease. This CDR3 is CASSMDVWGNAGELFF. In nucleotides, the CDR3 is TGTGCCAGTAGTATGGACGTTTGGGGGAACGCCGGGGAGCTGTTTTTT.